The 31 T cell receptor beta chains presented below share a single source sample, sequenced in a study of blood T cell repertoires in COVID-19. Method: immunoSEQ multiplex PCR; TCRdb's copy keeps in-frame clones and lacks some. Here the sample spans some 160,000 clones, 88% being singletons. The sample taken for sequencing was PBMCs or T cells enriched from blood (not recorded which). The receptor source for this set is a woman between 50 and 59 years old who had recovered from COVID-19.

The V and J genes are TRBV11-2 and TRBJ2-5; 7 nucleotides line up with TRBD2. Per germline, CDR1 SGHAT and CDR2 FQNNGV. CDR3 length: 14 amino acids. V dropped 5 bases and J dropped 2; count of bases not matched to a gene: 5. CDR3 DNA: TGTGCCAGCAGCCCTACGGGGGGTCAAGAGACCCAGTACTTC. This translates into CASSPTGGQETQYF.

The V call is TRBV10-3, the J call TRBJ1-1; D remains unclear. V shed 0 bases and J shed 9 bases, with 17 bases lying between them. The CDR3 is 15 residues long. The germline V gene encodes CDR1 ENHRY and CDR2 SYGVKD. The DNA of the CDR3 is TGTGCCATCAGTGAGTCAAGTTGGAGGGAGGTGAAAGCTTTCTTT. Amino acids: CAISESSWREVKAFF.

The chain combines TRBV11-3 with TRBJ1-1; D is possibly TRBD1 (6 bases). Germline CDR1 reads SGHNT; CDR2 reads YENEEA. This CDR3 region has 13 residues. V was trimmed by 5 bases and J by 8 bases, leaving 15 bases between them. The CDR3 DNA follows: TGTGCCAGCAGCATGGGACACCTTATGGAAGCTTTCTTT. This gives the protein CASSMGHLMEAFF.

The chain combines TRBV7-8 with TRBJ2-5; 11 bases are a match to TRBD2. The V gene's germline CDR1 is SGHVS and CDR2 FQNEAQ. The CDR3 has 16 residues. With 5 bases clipped from V and 4 bases from J, the junction kept 9 bases outside the gene matches. CDR3 residues: CASSVGLAGGPETQYF. In DNA, the CDR3 is TGTGCCAGCAGCGTCGGGCTAGCGGGGGGCCCAGAGACCCAGTACTTC.

This chain connects TRBV18 to TRBJ1-1; perhaps TRBD1 as D (5 bases). The CDR3 extends over 15 amino acids. The ends were cut back, 3 bases at V and 4 bases at J, with 15 bases in the middle. The germline CDR1 and CDR2 sequences are KGHSH and LQKENI. For the CDR3, the DNA is TGTGCCAGCTCACCCGTTGGTTCAAGGGGCACTGAAGCTTTCTTT. As protein: CASSPVGSRGTEAFF.

The V gene is TRBV7-6, the J gene TRBJ2-7; TRBD1 matches 11 bases. Germline V gene sequence: CDR1 SGHVS, CDR2 FNYEAQ. Trimming removed 5 bases from V and 6 bases from J; junction bases left unmatched: 9. The CDR3 consists of 15 residues. CDR3 residues: CASSPIMDRGPEQYF. The CDR3, as DNA: TGTGCCAGCAGCCCCATCATGGACAGGGGGCCCGAGCAGTACTTC.

The chain links TRBV5-4 to TRBJ2-4; 8 nucleotides align to TRBD2. CDR3 size: 20 residues. The germline gives CDR1 SGHNT, CDR2 YYREEE (reference sequence). The trim removed 0 bases at V and 4 bases at J, leaving 18 bases unmatched. CDR3 protein: CASSLGKLAGDRLAKNIQYF. The CDR3 coding sequence is TGTGCCAGCAGCTTGGGGAAGCTAGCGGGTGATCGTTTAGCTAAAAACATTCAGTACTTC.

The chain joins TRBV6-5 to TRBJ1-2; TRBD1 aligns across 7 bases. CDR1 is MNHEY and CDR2 is SVGAGI in the germline V gene. V was pared by 0 bases and J by 5 bases, with 3 bases of the junction left unmatched. CDR3 size: 14 residues. The CDR3 spells CASSYSRDSYGYTF. CDR3 DNA: TGTGCCAGCAGTTACTCGCGGGACAGTTATGGCTACACCTTC.

This clone was observed a single time. This chain links TRBV2 with TRBJ1-2, with a possible D match to TRBD1 (6 bases). Germline V CDR1 and CDR2: SNHLY, FYNNEI. Trimming shortened V by 4 bases and J by 3 bases, and 9 bases separated the two germline ends. The CDR3 runs to 13 residues. CDR3 amino acids: CASSVGAHYGYTF. The DNA for the CDR3 is TGTGCCAGCAGTGTGGGGGCGCACTATGGCTACACCTTC. Together with reference TRBV2 and TRBJ1-2, the CDR3 gives the full variable domain: EPEVTQTPSHQVTQMGQEVILRCVPISNHLYFYWYRQILGQKVEFLVSFYNNEISEKSEIFDDQFSVERPDGSNFTLKIRSTKLEDSAMYFCASSVGAHYGYTFGSGTRLTVV.

The chain is built from TRBV6-5 and TRBJ1-6; 7 nucleotides line up with TRBD1. The germline V gene has CDR1 MNHEY and CDR2 SVGAGI. V shed 4 bases and J 2 bases; nucleotides not matched to a gene: 2. The CDR3 sequence is 15 residues long. The CDR3: CASSSQGAYNSPLHF. DNA of the CDR3: TGTGCCAGCAGTTCCCAGGGGGCCTATAATTCACCCCTCCACTTT.

The gene calls are TRBV7-9 and TRBJ2-7, with 7 bases that match TRBD2. CDR3 length: 14 amino acids. From germline, CDR1 is SEHNR and CDR2 FQNEAQ (reference sequence). Germline trimming cut 4 bases from V and 6 bases from J; bases unmatched to any gene: 9. The CDR3 spells CASSSSAASGEQYF. DNA for the CDR3: TGTGCCAGCAGCTCCTCGGCGGCTAGCGGCGAGCAGTACTTC.

This clone is a singleton in its sample. The genes are TRBV4-2 and TRBJ2-5; D is perhaps TRBD2 (7 bases). Trimming cost V 0 bases and J 4 bases, with 18 bases left between them. This CDR3 has 17 residues. The germline CDR1 and CDR2 sequences are LGHNA and YNFKEQ. The CDR3 nucleotides read TGTGCCAGCAGCCAAGAAGGGGGGGGTATACTAGGAGAGACCCAGTACTTC. This codes for CASSQEGGGILGETQYF.

The chain combines TRBV29-1 with TRBJ1-1; TRBD1 is a possible D gene (6 bases). V lost 3 bases to trimming and J lost 0 bases, with 14 bases between them. CDR1 SQVTM and CDR2 ANQGSEA come from the germline V gene. This CDR3 is 15 amino acids long. The CDR3 sequence: CSVEGAGALNTEAFF. CDR3 bases: TGCAGCGTTGAGGGGGCCGGGGCTCTGAACACTGAAGCTTTCTTT.

The rearrangement uses TRBV7-2 and TRBJ1-2; 7 nucleotides agree with TRBD1. The germline CDR1 and CDR2 sequences are SGHTA and FQGNSA. The J segment lost 8 bases and the V segment lost 1 base, leaving 4 bases of the junction unmatched. The length of the CDR3 is 13 residues. CDR3 coding DNA: TGTGCCAGCAGCTTAGTCAGGGGGGAGGGCTACACCTTC. This gives the protein CASSLVRGEGYTF.

The V gene is TRBV19, the J gene TRBJ1-4, with TRBD1 matching over 7 bases. Germline assignment: CDR1 LNHDA and CDR2 SQIVND (reference sequence). This CDR3 spans 16 amino acids. J lost 4 bases, V lost 3 bases, and 8 bases had no gene match. The CDR3 region has the DNA TGTGCCAGTAGTATTGTGTGGACAGGTGGTAATGAAAAACTGTTTTTT. As protein: CASSIVWTGGNEKLFF.

The chain joins TRBV20-1 to TRBJ2-5, with D perhaps matching TRBD1 (6 bases). The CDR3 has 10 residues. V gave up 6 bases and J gave up 10 bases, with 12 bases separating them. Germline V lookup: CDR1 DFQATT, CDR2 SNEGSKA (reference sequence). CDR3: CSAYQGGQYF. CDR3 DNA sequence: TGCAGTGCCTACCAAGGGGGCCAGTACTTC.

The V and J genes are TRBV2 and TRBJ2-3; TRBD2 matches 9 bases. Germline V lookup: CDR1 SNHLY, CDR2 FYNNEI. The V gene end was trimmed by 4 bases and the J gene end by 3 bases; junction bases not matched to a gene: 8. The CDR3 sequence is 16 residues long. CDR3 sequence (DNA): TGTGCCAGCAGTGTTCGCGGGGGGGCCTTAACAGATACGCAGTATTTT. Amino acids: CASSVRGGALTDTQYF.

J is TRBJ1-1 and V is TRBV10-3; 11 bases map to TRBD1. The CDR3 sequence is 13 residues long. Germline V gene sequence: CDR1 ENHRY, CDR2 SYGVKD. After removal of 7 bases from V and 4 bases from J, the junction contained 2 bases not matched to a gene. Written as DNA, the CDR3 is TGTGCCATCAACGGACAGGGGGCCACTGAAGCTTTCTTT. Translated: CAINGQGATEAFF.

The genes are TRBV9 and TRBJ2-6; D not resolved. The ends were cut back, 2 bases at V and 2 bases at J, with 8 bases in the middle. The germline V gene has CDR1 SGDLS and CDR2 YYNGEE. CDR3 size: 15 residues. Written as DNA, the CDR3 is TGTGCCAGCAGCGTGGTGAGAGCTGGGGCCAACGTCCTGACTTTC. Its protein is CASSVVRAGANVLTF. The complete variable domain, with remaining parts taken from reference TRBV9 and TRBJ2-6, reads DSGVTQTPKHLITATGQRVTLRCSPRSGDLSVYWYQQSLDQGLQFLIQYYNGEERAKGNILERFSAQQFPDLHSELNLSSLELGDSALYFCASSVVRAGANVLTFGAGSRLTVL.

The rearrangement joins TRBV7-3 to TRBJ2-1; 10 bases agree with TRBD1. CDR1 SGHTA and CDR2 FQGTGA come from the germline V gene. The junction had 4 bases not matched to a gene; V was cut back by 4 bases and J by 4 bases. This CDR3 is 15 amino acids long. CDR3 region: CASSSGTGAYNEQFF. CDR3 sequence (DNA): TGTGCCAGCAGCTCCGGGACAGGGGCGTACAATGAGCAGTTCTTC. Looking up the rest from reference TRBV7-3 and TRBJ2-1 gives the full variable domain: GAGVSQTPSNKVTEKGKYVELRCDPISGHTALYWYRQSLGQGPEFLIYFQGTGAADDSGLPNDRFFAVRPEGSVSTLKIQRTERGDSAVYLCASSSGTGAYNEQFFGPGTRLTVL.

The chain is built from TRBV6-2 or TRBV6-3 and TRBJ2-7; possible D gene TRBD2, 6 bases. CDR3 length: 14 residues. Germline CDR1 is MNHEY and CDR2 is SVGEGT. V was trimmed by 2 bases and J by 6 bases, leaving 14 bases between them. CDR3 coding DNA: TGTGCCAGCAGTTACGACCCCGGGACTTCCGAGCAGTACTTC. It yields the protein CASSYDPGTSEQYF.

This chain joins TRBV9 and TRBJ2-7; D uncertain. Trimming took 0 bases from V and 3 from J, leaving 13 bases between them. The germline CDR1 and CDR2 sequences are SGDLS and YYNGEE. The CDR3 runs 15 residues. CDR3 loop: CASSVGSQPVYEQYF. The CDR3, as DNA: TGTGCCAGCAGCGTAGGGTCACAGCCCGTCTACGAGCAGTACTTC.

The chain links TRBV4-2 to TRBJ2-7, with TRBD1 identical over 8 bases. The CDR3 loop spans 13 amino acids. Germline CDR1 is LGHNA and CDR2 is YNFKEQ. The junction had 3 bases not matched to a gene; V was cut back by 4 bases and J by 4 bases. The DNA for the CDR3 is TGTGCCAGCAGCCTCGACAGGGGATACGAGCAGTACTTC. Residues: CASSLDRGYEQYF.

This clone was seen just once. The chain combines TRBV18 with TRBJ1-4; 7 bases align to TRBD1. This CDR3 comprises 16 residues. Germline V CDR1 and CDR2: KGHSH, LQKENI. J lost 2 bases, V lost 3 bases, and 6 bases had no gene match. The CDR3, as DNA: TGTGCCAGCTCACCCCAGACGACAGGGACTAATGAAAAACTGTTTTTT. It codes for CASSPQTTGTNEKLFF. Filled out from reference TRBV18 and TRBJ1-4, the complete variable domain reads NAGVMQNPRHLVRRRGQEARLRCSPMKGHSHVYWYRQLPEEGLKFMVYLQKENIIDESGMPKERFSAEFPKEGPSILRIQQVVRGDSAAYFCASSPQTTGTNEKLFFGSGTQLSVL.

The chain has TRBV6-5 and TRBJ2-5; 8 bases map to TRBD2. From germline, CDR1 is MNHEY and CDR2 SVGAGI. V shed 5 bases and J 3 bases; nucleotides not matched to a gene: 8. There are 15 residues in the CDR3. In DNA, the CDR3 is TGTGCCAGCAGTAGGCAGCGGGGGACGAAAGAGACCCAGTACTTC. Amino acids: CASSRQRGTKETQYF.

CDR3 sequence: CASSIGLADGTDTQYF. The CDR3 region has the DNA TGTGCCAGCAGCATTGGACTAGCGGACGGCACAGATACGCAGTATTTT. The chain combines TRBV9 with TRBJ2-3; TRBD2 agrees at 10 bases. The J segment lost 1 base and the V segment lost 4 bases, leaving 6 bases of the junction unmatched. The germline V gene encodes CDR1 SGDLS and CDR2 YYNGEE. There are 16 residues in the CDR3. Using reference TRBV9 and TRBJ2-3 for the parts outside the CDR3, the full variable domain is DSGVTQTPKHLITATGQRVTLRCSPRSGDLSVYWYQQSLDQGLQFLIQYYNGEERAKGNILERFSAQQFPDLHSELNLSSLELGDSALYFCASSIGLADGTDTQYFGPGTRLTVL.

This clone was observed a single time. The chain combines TRBV6-2 or TRBV6-3 with TRBJ2-7; 12 nucleotides match TRBD1. The CDR3 is 17 residues long. Germline V CDR1 and CDR2: MNHEY, SVGEGT. V shed 2 bases and J 7 bases; nucleotides not matched to a gene: 12. The CDR3, as DNA: TGTGCCAGCAGTTACCACGGTCCGGGACAGGGGGCGTGGGAGCAGTACTTC. This translates into CASSYHGPGQGAWEQYF.

The V gene is TRBV14, the J gene TRBJ2-5; D unresolved. This CDR3 comprises 12 residues. Germline V gene sequence: CDR1 SGHDN, CDR2 FVKESK. The ends were cut back, 5 bases at V and 10 bases at J, with 14 bases in the middle. CDR3 bases: TGTGCCAGCAGCTCGAAAGGAGCCAACCAGTACTTC. Protein sequence: CASSSKGANQYF.

V gene TRBV6-5 combines with J gene TRBJ1-3; D uncertain. CDR1 is MNHEY, CDR2 SVGAGI, per germline. Between the trimmed V and J ends, which lost 6 bases and 0 bases, there was a span of 6 bases. The CDR3 is 13 amino acids. The CDR3 spells CASREFSGNTIYF. In DNA form, the CDR3 reads TGTGCCAGCAGGGAGTTCTCTGGAAACACCATATATTTT.

This chain uses TRBV6-2 or TRBV6-3 with TRBJ2-3; 7 positions agree with TRBD2. The V gene's germline CDR1 is MNHEY and CDR2 SVGEGT. The CDR3 is made up of 17 amino acids. The junction had 8 bases not matched to a gene; V was cut back by 0 bases and J by 2 bases. The DNA for the CDR3 is TGTGCCAGCAGTTACTCGGGAGGGCTGGGGCACACAGATACGCAGTATTTT. Translated, it gives CASSYSGGLGHTDTQYF.

The chain carries TRBV25-1 and TRBJ1-2; no definite D call. Germline V gene lookup returns CDR1 MGHDK and CDR2 SYGVNS. Trimming took off 4 bases at V and 8 bases at J, with 17 bases between the two ends. CDR3 size: 14 residues. CDR3 residues: CASSALTGAGGYTF. The CDR3 nucleotides read TGTGCCAGCAGTGCCCTTACGGGCGCGGGCGGCTACACCTTC.